A single sample is the source of the 3 T cell receptor beta chains below, sequenced in a study of technical replicates of blood from several donors (dated 2017 in TCRdb). Libraries were built with the immunoSEQ multiplex PCR assay. TCRdb took this table from immuneACCESS and kept in-frame rearrangements with V and J called. Such tables lack part of the clones; where checked against another copy, unresolved V genes explain under half of the gap, and the rest is unexplained. Across this sample there are approximately 82,000 clones, with roughly 94% seen only once. Under 0.3% of the sample lies in the top ten. The sequenced sample consisted of T cells isolated from PBMCs. Every receptor here comes from a human donor in good health.

The count of this clone is one. The chain links TRBV19 to TRBJ2-3; 15 bases fit TRBD2. V lost 5 bases to trimming and J lost 7 bases; unmatched junction nucleotides: 7. The CDR3 length is 16 residues. Germline CDR1 reads LNHDA; CDR2 reads SQIVND (reference sequence). CDR3 DNA sequence: TGTGCCAGTAGTCCACCCGGACTAGCGGGGGGGAATACGCAGTATTTT. Translation: CASSPPGLAGGNTQYF.

This sequence joins TRBV27 and TRBJ2-3; no definite D call. Germline V lookup: CDR1 MNHEY, CDR2 SMNVEV (reference sequence). With 3 bases removed from V and 6 bases from J, the gap between germline ends came to 13 bases. This CDR3 is built from 14 residues. CDR3 protein: CASSLAGPADTQYF. As DNA, the CDR3 is TGTGCCAGCAGTTTGGCTGGGCCTGCCGATACGCAGTATTTT.

This sequence joins TRBV11-2 and TRBJ2-4, with D perhaps TRBD2 (6 bases). The V gene's germline CDR1 is SGHAT and CDR2 FQNNGV. Trimming removed 5 bases at V and 3 bases at J, with 11 bases between. The CDR3 is 14 residues long. CDR3 region: CASSDGLLKNIQYF. DNA for the CDR3: TGTGCCAGCAGCGACGGACTACTCAAAAACATTCAGTACTTC.